The 25 T cell receptor beta chains below were found in one sample sequenced in a study of blood T cell repertoires in COVID-19 (dated by TCRdb to the early 2020s). The method was the immunoSEQ multiplex PCR assay. The table comes from immuneACCESS by way of TCRdb, which keeps in-frame sequences with V and J called. Part of the clones is missing from these tables; in studies checked, under half for an unresolved V gene and the rest for unknown reasons. The sample data list some 54,000 clones, and 75% to 95% of these were observed just once. Approximately 2.1% of the sample lies in the top ten. Sequencing was carried out using peripheral blood. Receptor source: a man aged 55 to 69 with acute or convalescent COVID-19.

As regards this clone: Other DNA sequences from this sample encode an identical CDR3 as well. The V and J genes are TRBV5-4 and TRBJ1-2; D is ambiguous. Looked up from germline, CDR1 is SGHNT and CDR2 is YYREEE (reference sequence). The CDR3 extends over 14 amino acids. Trimming shortened V by 5 bases and J by 0 bases, and 11 bases separated the two germline ends. The DNA of the CDR3 is TGTGCCAGCAGTTTAGCCGGGACTAACTATGGCTACACCTTC. Translated, it gives CASSLAGTNYGYTF.

The rearrangement joins TRBV5-1 to TRBJ2-1; tentatively, D is TRBD1 (5 bases). The germline CDR1 and CDR2 sequences are SGHRS and YFSETQ. The CDR3 length is 14 residues. The ends were cut back, 0 bases at V and 7 bases at J, with 11 bases in the middle. In DNA, the CDR3 is TGCGCCAGCAGCTTGGGTGGGGCGGAAAATGAGCAGTTCTTC. This translates into CASSLGGAENEQFF.

This rearrangement joins TRBV18 to TRBJ1-3; possible D gene TRBD1, 5 bases. Trimming shortened V by 4 bases and J by 2 bases, and 6 bases separated the two germline ends. The CDR3 has 13 amino acids. The germline V gene encodes CDR1 KGHSH and CDR2 LQKENI. Here the CDR3 reads CASSRGAGNTIYF. Here the CDR3 DNA reads TGTGCCAGCTCACGGGGGGCTGGAAACACCATATATTTT. Looking up the rest from reference TRBV18 and TRBJ1-3 gives the full variable domain: NAGVMQNPRHLVRRRGQEARLRCSPMKGHSHVYWYRQLPEEGLKFMVYLQKENIIDESGMPKERFSAEFPKEGPSILRIQQVVRGDSAAYFCASSRGAGNTIYFGEGSWLTVV.

CDR3 protein: CASSFGQESYNEQFF. The DNA of the CDR3 is TGCGCCAGCAGCTTTGGACAGGAGTCCTACAATGAGCAGTTCTTC. The gene calls are TRBV5-1 and TRBJ2-1, with 7 bases identical to TRBD1. The CDR3 has 15 residues. The germline V gene encodes CDR1 SGHRS and CDR2 YFSETQ. The ends lost 2 bases at V and 1 base at J; junction bases unmatched: 3. The whole variable domain, filled in from reference TRBV5-1 and TRBJ2-1, reads KAGVTQTPRYLIKTRGQQVTLSCSPISGHRSVSWYQQTPGQGLQFLFEYFSETQRNKGNFPGRFSGRQFSNSRSEMNVSTLELGDSALYLCASSFGQESYNEQFFGPGTRLTVL.

J is TRBJ1-1 and V is TRBV28; 7 bases fit TRBD1. Germline values: CDR1 MDHEN, CDR2 SYDVKM. The V and J ends lost 8 bases and 1 base, in that order; junction bases with no gene match: 7. CDR3 length equals 14 residues. CDR3 sequence: CASGKGTANTEAFF. The CDR3 bases are TGTGCCAGCGGGAAGGGGACAGCGAACACTGAAGCTTTCTTT.

The chain uses TRBV24-1 and TRBJ2-3; 7 bases agree with TRBD2. This CDR3 is 16 amino acids long. V was clipped by 0 bases and J by 1 base; unmatched bases: 3. The germline CDR1 and CDR2 sequences are KGHDR and SFDVKD. The CDR3 protein is CATSDLISGRTDTQYF. The CDR3 DNA follows: TGTGCCACCAGTGATTTGATTAGCGGGCGCACAGATACGCAGTATTTT.

The rearrangement joins TRBV28 to TRBJ2-2; 10 bases map to TRBD2. CDR1 MDHEN and CDR2 SYDVKM come from the germline V gene. The CDR3 has 17 residues. J lost 2 bases, V lost 7 bases, and 10 bases had no gene match. CDR3 sequence (DNA): TGTGCCAGCACTAGCGGGAGTAGAGGGTGTAACACCGGGGAGCTGTTTTTT. Translated: CASTSGSRGCNTGELFF.

This clone occurred once. This sequence joins TRBV7-8 and TRBJ1-4; 7 nucleotides align to TRBD1. The germline V gene has CDR1 SGHVS and CDR2 FQNEAQ. This CDR3 spans 18 amino acids. V trimming: 1 base; J trimming: 0 bases; junction bases outside the gene matches: 8. CDR3: CASSLVRTGPATNEKLFF. For the CDR3, the DNA is TGTGCCAGCAGCTTAGTGCGGACAGGTCCCGCAACTAATGAAAAACTGTTTTTT.

The rearrangement joins TRBV7-2 to TRBJ1-2, with 8 positions matching TRBD1. CDR3 length equals 14 residues. V lost 5 bases, J lost 7 bases, and 9 bases stayed unmatched. From germline, CDR1 is SGHTA and CDR2 FQGNSA. The CDR3 loop is CASSPFRQGSGYTF. The CDR3 region has the DNA TGTGCCAGCAGCCCCTTCAGACAGGGGAGTGGCTACACCTTC.

The chain is built from TRBV9 and TRBJ2-5; 10 positions agree with TRBD2. J lost 1 base, V lost 4 bases, and 1 base had no gene match. CDR3 size: 14 residues. The germline gives CDR1 SGDLS, CDR2 YYNGEE. CDR3 in DNA: TGTGCCAGCAGCAGGACTAGCGGCCAAGAGACCCAGTACTTC. Residues: CASSRTSGQETQYF.

The CDR3 sequence: CASSLLDEQYF. The CDR3 DNA reads as TGTGCCAGCAGCTTATTAGACGAGCAGTACTTC. The chain carries TRBV7-2 and TRBJ2-7; D gene uncertain. V lost 2 bases and J 5 bases, leaving 4 bases between the germline ends. This CDR3 contains 11 residues. Germline assignment: CDR1 SGHTA and CDR2 FQGNSA.

The CDR3 reads CASSQVQGSGSEKLFF. As DNA, the CDR3 is TGCGCCAGCAGCCAAGTCCAGGGTTCAGGTTCAGAAAAACTGTTTTTT. The J gene is TRBJ1-4, the V gene TRBV4-3; perhaps TRBD1 as D (5 bases). CDR1 LGHNA and CDR2 YSLEER come from the germline V gene. V lost 1 base and J lost 8, with 17 bases in between. The CDR3 has 16 residues.

V is TRBV30 and J is TRBJ1-5; 8 nucleotides agree with TRBD1. V shed 5 bases and J 4 bases; nucleotides not matched to a gene: 1. The CDR3 sequence is 12 residues long. From germline, CDR1 is GTSNPN and CDR2 SVGIG (reference sequence). The CDR3, as DNA: TGTGCCTGGGACAGGGGAAATCAGCCCCAGCATTTT. Translation: CAWDRGNQPQHF.

The J gene is TRBJ2-3, the V gene TRBV5-1; no definite D call. Trimming cost V 3 bases and J 2 bases, with 7 bases left between them. The CDR3 contains 13 residues. Germline V CDR1 and CDR2: SGHRS, YFSETQ. Written as DNA, the CDR3 is TGCGCCAGCAGCTATCAGTCCACAGATACGCAGTATTTT. Translating gives CASSYQSTDTQYF.

The chain carries TRBV4-3 and TRBJ2-1, with a tentative D call TRBD2 (6 bases). CDR1 is LGHNA and CDR2 is YSLEER in the germline V gene. The CDR3 spans 16 residues. Trimming left V 0 bases short and J 8 bases short, with 17 bases between. This chain's CDR3 is CASSQDSLMWEDEQFF. CDR3 bases: TGCGCCAGCAGCCAAGATAGTCTAATGTGGGAGGATGAGCAGTTCTTC.

This clone has just one count. The chain employs TRBV27 and TRBJ2-7, with 10 bases lining up with TRBD1. The germline gives CDR1 MNHEY, CDR2 SMNVEV (reference sequence). J lost 4 bases, V lost 1 base, and 4 bases had no gene match. CDR3 length equals 15 residues. The CDR3 spells CASSLFGQGEYEQYF. The CDR3 nucleotides are TGTGCCAGCAGTTTATTCGGACAGGGGGAGTACGAGCAGTACTTC.

The chain has TRBV3-1 (or the pseudogene TRBV3-2) and TRBJ2-2; the match to TRBD1 covers 8 bases. The germline V gene encodes CDR1 LGHDT and CDR2 YNNKEL (reference sequence). V gave up 3 bases and J gave up 6 bases; unmatched junction bases: 3. This CDR3 spans 14 amino acids. The chain's CDR3 is CASSQKQGAGELFF. Written as DNA, the CDR3 is TGTGCCAGCAGCCAGAAACAGGGGGCCGGGGAGCTGTTTTTT.

The rearrangement uses TRBV27 and TRBJ2-1; 8 nucleotides line up with TRBD2. Trimming at V came to 5 bases and at J to 3 bases, leaving 9 bases not matched to a gene. The CDR3 extends over 16 amino acids. Germline CDR1 MNHEY, CDR2 SMNVEV (reference sequence). The DNA of the CDR3 is TGTGCCAGCAGTCCCAGATGGCTAGCGGGCTACAATGAGCAGTTCTTC. Protein sequence: CASSPRWLAGYNEQFF.

This clone was seen only once. This sequence joins TRBV6-5 and TRBJ2-3; D is uncertain. Germline CDR1 MNHEY, CDR2 SVGAGI. The V and J ends lost 6 bases and 2 bases respectively, with 6 bases between them. The CDR3 covers 12 residues. DNA for the CDR3: TGTGCCAGCAGGTCTACCACAGATACGCAGTATTTT. It encodes CASRSTTDTQYF.

The rearrangement uses TRBV7-3 and TRBJ2-5; weak D call: TRBD2 (6 bases). The CDR3 has 14 residues. V lost 1 base and J 5 bases, leaving 11 bases between the germline ends. Germline V gives CDR1 SGHTA, CDR2 FQGTGA. For the CDR3, the DNA is TGTGCCAGCAGCTTAAACGGAGGGCGGGAGACCCAGTACTTC. Its translation is CASSLNGGRETQYF. The full variable domain, completed using reference TRBV7-3 and TRBJ2-5, is GAGVSQTPSNKVTEKGKYVELRCDPISGHTALYWYRQSLGQGPEFLIYFQGTGAADDSGLPNDRFFAVRPEGSVSTLKIQRTERGDSAVYLCASSLNGGRETQYFGPGTRLLVL.

The chain combines TRBV20-1 with TRBJ2-7; 8 bases line up with TRBD2. The V gene's germline CDR1 is DFQATT and CDR2 SNEGSKA (reference sequence). The CDR3 has 16 residues. With 3 bases clipped from V and 0 bases from J, the junction kept 10 bases outside the gene matches. The chain's CDR3 is CSASIRPSGPSYEQYF. CDR3 DNA: TGCAGTGCTAGTATTCGTCCTAGCGGGCCCTCCTACGAGCAGTACTTC.

In this sample, this clone turned up a few times. The chain carries TRBV18 and TRBJ2-7; D is perhaps TRBD2 (6 bases). CDR1 is KGHSH, CDR2 LQKENI, per germline. Between the trimmed V and J ends, which lost 3 bases and 4 bases, there was a span of 10 bases. The CDR3 runs to 13 residues. The CDR3 is CASSPGTPYEQYF. Written as DNA, the CDR3 is TGTGCCAGCTCACCCGGGACTCCTTACGAGCAGTACTTC.

J is TRBJ1-1 and V is TRBV27; tentative D call: TRBD1 (6 bases). V was trimmed by 5 bases and J by 3 bases, leaving 19 bases between them. This CDR3 spans 16 amino acids. Germline V gives CDR1 MNHEY, CDR2 SMNVEV (reference sequence). This chain's CDR3 is CASSHRTVGTYTEAFF. The CDR3 DNA is TGTGCCAGCAGTCATCGGACAGTGGGGACGTACACTGAAGCTTTCTTT.

The chain combines TRBV4-1 with TRBJ2-7, with D possibly being TRBD1 (5 bases). CDR1 and CDR2 from the germline V gene are MGHRA and YSYEKL. V gave up 0 bases and J gave up 5 bases, with 14 bases separating them. CDR3 length: 15 residues. The DNA of the CDR3 is TGCGCCAGCAGCCAAGAACCAGGGATGGTCGACGAGCAGTACTTC. Its translation: CASSQEPGMVDEQYF.

The CDR3 sequence is CASSPPVTGAPYEQYF. The DNA for the CDR3 is TGTGCCAGCTCACCACCCGTCACAGGGGCACCCTACGAGCAGTACTTC. The chain carries TRBV18 and TRBJ2-7, with 7 bases fitting TRBD1. In germline, CDR1 is KGHSH, CDR2 LQKENI. This CDR3 is built from 16 residues. Trimming at V came to 0 bases and at J to 2 bases, leaving 7 bases not matched to a gene.